The text below deals with one T cell receptor (beta chain). These data are taken from a study of blood T cell repertoires in COVID-19. The ends lost 0 bases at V and 8 bases at J; junction bases unmatched: 9. The CDR3 extends over 16 amino acids. Germline CDR1 is MNHEY and CDR2 is SVGEGT. Method: immunoSEQ multiplex PCR; TCRdb's copy keeps in-frame clones and lacks some. The table records 75,000 to 85,000 clones, about 88% of them present only once. Sequenced input: peripheral blood. This receptor was obtained from a human donor in a cohort sampled during active COVID-19. The V and J genes are TRBV6-2 or TRBV6-3 and TRBJ2-1; 8 bases align to TRBD2. The CDR3 sequence: CASSYSITGRADEQFF. The CDR3 coding sequence is TGTGCCAGCAGTTACTCGATAACCGGGAGGGCGGATGAGCAGTTCTTC.